This T cell receptor (beta chain) was recovered during a study of cytomegalovirus exposure and HLA in healthy donors. Overall study results and limits: The tendency of first-cohort TCR clusters to co-occur in the 90 to 150 validation repertoires was the finding of a later analysis.

Assay: immunoSEQ multiplex PCR; the TCRdb copy retains only in-frame clones and omits some. The sample holds more than 95,000 clones, roughly 87% seen once. Losses at the gene ends were 2 bases for V and 6 bases for J; bases not matched to a gene: 9. This CDR3 is 17 amino acids long. Germline V gives CDR1 SNHLY, CDR2 FYNNEI. This clone was detected only once. Its antigen is unknown. The chain is built from TRBV2 and TRBJ2-3; 12 nucleotides line up with TRBD2. The clonotype was recovered from a woman aged 18-29 years in good health and CMV-seronegative. The sample was PBMCs. CDR3 DNA sequence: TGTGCCAGCAGTGAAATTACTAGCGGGGGGCGGACGGATACGCAGTATTTT. Translation gives CASSEITSGGRTDTQYF.